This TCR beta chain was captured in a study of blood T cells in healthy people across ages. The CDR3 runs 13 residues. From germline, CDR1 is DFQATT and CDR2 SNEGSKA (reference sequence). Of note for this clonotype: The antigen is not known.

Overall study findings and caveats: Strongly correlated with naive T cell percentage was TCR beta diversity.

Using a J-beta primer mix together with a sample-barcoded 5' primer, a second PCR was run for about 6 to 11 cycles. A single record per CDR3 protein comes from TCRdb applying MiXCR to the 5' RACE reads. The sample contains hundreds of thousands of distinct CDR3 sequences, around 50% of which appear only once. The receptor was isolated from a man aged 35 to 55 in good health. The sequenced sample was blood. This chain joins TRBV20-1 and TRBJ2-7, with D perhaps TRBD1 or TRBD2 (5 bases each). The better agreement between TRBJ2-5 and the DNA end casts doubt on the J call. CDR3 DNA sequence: TGCAGTTTATCGGGACCCGCTTTGAAGACCCAGTACTTC. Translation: CSLSGPALKTQYF.